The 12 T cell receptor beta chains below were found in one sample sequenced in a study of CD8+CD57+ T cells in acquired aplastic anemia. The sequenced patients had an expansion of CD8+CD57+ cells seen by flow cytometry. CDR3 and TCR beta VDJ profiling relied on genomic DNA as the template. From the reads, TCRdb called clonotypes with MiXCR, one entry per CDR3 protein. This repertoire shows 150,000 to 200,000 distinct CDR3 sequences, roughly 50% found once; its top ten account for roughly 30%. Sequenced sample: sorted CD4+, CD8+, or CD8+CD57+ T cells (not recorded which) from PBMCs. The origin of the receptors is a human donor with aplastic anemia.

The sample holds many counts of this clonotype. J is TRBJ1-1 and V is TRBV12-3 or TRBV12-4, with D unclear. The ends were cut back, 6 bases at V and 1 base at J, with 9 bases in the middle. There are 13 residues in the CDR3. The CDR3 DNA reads TGTGCCAGCAGACTTATTGAGAACACTGAAGCTTTCTTT. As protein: CASRLIENTEAFF.

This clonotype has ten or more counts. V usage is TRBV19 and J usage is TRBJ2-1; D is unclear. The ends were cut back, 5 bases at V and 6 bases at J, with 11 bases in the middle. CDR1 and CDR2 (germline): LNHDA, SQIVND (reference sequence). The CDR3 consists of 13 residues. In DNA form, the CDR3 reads TGTGCCAGTAGTCCCACCCGACCCAATGAGCAGTTCTTC. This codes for CASSPTRPNEQFF.

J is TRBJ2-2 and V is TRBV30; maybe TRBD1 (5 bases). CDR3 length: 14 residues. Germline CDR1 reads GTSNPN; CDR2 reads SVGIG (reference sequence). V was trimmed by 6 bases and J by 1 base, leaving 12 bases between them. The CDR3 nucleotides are TGTGCCTGTCCCTGGGGCCTGAACACCGGGGAGCTGTTTTTT. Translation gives CACPWGLNTGELFF.

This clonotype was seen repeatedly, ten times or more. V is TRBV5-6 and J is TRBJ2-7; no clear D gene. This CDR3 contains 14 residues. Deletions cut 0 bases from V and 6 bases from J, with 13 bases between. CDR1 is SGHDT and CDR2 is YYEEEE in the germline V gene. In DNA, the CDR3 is TGTGCCAGCAGCTTGGTCAAAGGTCTTGGCGAGCAGTACTTC. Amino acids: CASSLVKGLGEQYF. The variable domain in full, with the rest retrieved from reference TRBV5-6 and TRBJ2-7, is DAGVTQSPTHLIKTRGQQVTLRCSPKSGHDTVSWYQQALGQGPQFIFQYYEEEERQRGNFPDRFSGHQFPNYSSELNVNALLLGDSALYLCASSLVKGLGEQYFGPGTRLTVT.

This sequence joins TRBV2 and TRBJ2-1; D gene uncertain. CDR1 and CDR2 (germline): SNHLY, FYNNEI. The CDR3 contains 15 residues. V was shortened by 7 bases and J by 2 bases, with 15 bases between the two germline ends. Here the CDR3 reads CASNSETITYNEQFF. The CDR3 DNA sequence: TGTGCCAGCAACTCGGAGACAATAACCTACAATGAGCAGTTCTTC.

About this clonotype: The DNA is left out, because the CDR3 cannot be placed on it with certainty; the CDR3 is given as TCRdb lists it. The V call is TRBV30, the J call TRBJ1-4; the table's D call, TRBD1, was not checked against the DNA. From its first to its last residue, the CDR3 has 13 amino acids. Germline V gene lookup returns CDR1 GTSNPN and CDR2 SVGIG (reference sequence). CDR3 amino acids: CAFGPGHNEKLFF.

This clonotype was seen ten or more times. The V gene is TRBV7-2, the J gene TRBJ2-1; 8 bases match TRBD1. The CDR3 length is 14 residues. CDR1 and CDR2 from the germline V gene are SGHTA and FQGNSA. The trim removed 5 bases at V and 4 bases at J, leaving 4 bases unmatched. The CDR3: CASSPGGAYNEQFF. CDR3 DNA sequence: TGTGCCAGCAGCCCAGGGGGCGCGTACAATGAGCAGTTCTTC.

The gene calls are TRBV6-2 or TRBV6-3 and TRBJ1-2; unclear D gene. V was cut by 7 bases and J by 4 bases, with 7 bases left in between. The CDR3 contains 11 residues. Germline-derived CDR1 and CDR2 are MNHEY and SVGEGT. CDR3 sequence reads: CASTGVYGYTF. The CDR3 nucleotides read TGTGCCAGCACGGGCGTCTATGGCTACACCTTC.

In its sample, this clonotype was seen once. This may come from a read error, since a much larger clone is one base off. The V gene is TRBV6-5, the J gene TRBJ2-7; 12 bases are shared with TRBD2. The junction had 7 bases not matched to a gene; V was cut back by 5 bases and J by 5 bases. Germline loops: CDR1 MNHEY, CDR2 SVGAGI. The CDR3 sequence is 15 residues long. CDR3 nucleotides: TGTGCCAGCAGTCACCGGACTAGCGGGGAACACGAGCAGTACTTC. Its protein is CASSHRTSGEHEQYF.

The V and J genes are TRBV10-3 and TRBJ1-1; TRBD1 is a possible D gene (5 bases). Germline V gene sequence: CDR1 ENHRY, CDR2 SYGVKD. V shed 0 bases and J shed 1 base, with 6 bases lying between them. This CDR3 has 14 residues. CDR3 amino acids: CAISESQGNTEAFF. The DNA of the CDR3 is TGTGCCATCAGTGAGTCGCAGGGGAACACTGAAGCTTTCTTT.

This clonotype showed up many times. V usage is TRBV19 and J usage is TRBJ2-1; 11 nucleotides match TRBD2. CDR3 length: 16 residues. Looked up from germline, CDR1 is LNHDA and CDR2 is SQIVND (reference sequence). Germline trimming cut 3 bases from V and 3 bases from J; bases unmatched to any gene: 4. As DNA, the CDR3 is TGTGCCAGTAGTATCCCGGGACTAGCGGTCTACAATGAGCAGTTCTTC. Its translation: CASSIPGLAVYNEQFF.

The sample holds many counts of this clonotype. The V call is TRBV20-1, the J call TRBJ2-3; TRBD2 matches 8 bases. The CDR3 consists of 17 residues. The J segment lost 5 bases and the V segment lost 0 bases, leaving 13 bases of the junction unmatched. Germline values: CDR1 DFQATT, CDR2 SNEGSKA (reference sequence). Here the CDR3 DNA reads TGCAGTGCTAGAGATATACTAACGGGAGGGTTCGGAGATACGCAGTATTTT. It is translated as CSARDILTGGFGDTQYF.